This TCR beta chain was recovered during a study of T cells in Graves' hyperthyroidism and ophthalmopathy. Study-wide context: The authors collected peripheral blood at initial diagnosis, before any treatment.

CDR3 length: 13 amino acids. Germline values: CDR1 MGHRA, CDR2 YSYEKL. V was clipped by 4 bases and J by 5 bases; unmatched bases: 5. Ophthalmopathy patients had Clinical Activity Score at least 3, NOSPECS grade at least 4, duration under 3 months. This clonotype was detected only a few times. There were TCR beta CDR3 regions amplified from RNA transcripts. Researchers ran a first-round RT-PCR on the TCR CDR3 using the HTBI primer set. From the multiplex PCR reads, TCRdb called clonotypes with MiXCR, one entry per CDR3 protein. The data hold more than 350,000 distinct CDR3 sequences, with approximately 14% observed a single time.

The rearrangement uses TRBV4-1 and TRBJ2-7; 7 bases are a match to TRBD2. The sequence was collected from a woman aged 60-75 years with Graves' ophthalmopathy. The specimen sequenced was blood. The CDR3: CASSPPGTNEQYF. The CDR3 nucleotides are TGCGCCAGCAGCCCCCCTGGGACTAACGAGCAGTACTTC.